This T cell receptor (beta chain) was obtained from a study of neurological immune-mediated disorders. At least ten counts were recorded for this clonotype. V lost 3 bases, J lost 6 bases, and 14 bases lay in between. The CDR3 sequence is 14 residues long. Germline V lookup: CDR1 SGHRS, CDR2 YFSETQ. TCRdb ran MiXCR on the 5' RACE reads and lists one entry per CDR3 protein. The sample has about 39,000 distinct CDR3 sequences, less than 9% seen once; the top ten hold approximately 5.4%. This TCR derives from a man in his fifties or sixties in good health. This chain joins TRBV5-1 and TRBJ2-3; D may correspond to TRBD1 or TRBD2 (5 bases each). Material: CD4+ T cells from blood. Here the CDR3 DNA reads TGCGCCAGCAGCTCCCCCGGGGCTGGGGATACGCAGTATTTT. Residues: CASSSPGAGDTQYF.